This T cell receptor beta chain was recovered during a study of shared clonotypes between healthy human individuals (dated by TCRdb to the early 2020s). The study in broad terms: Two women and a few men aged 18 to 49 years were included in the cohort. For each donor, CD4 naive and CD4 memory were each run on three plates, CD8 naive on two plates, and CD8 memory on one plate. Blood TCR repertoires of roughly five healthy adults were deeply sequenced to estimate repertoire size and the extent of clonotype sharing between individuals. To increase sequencing depth and limit assay-specific biases, different laboratories used diverse techniques to prepare libraries and sequence TCR repertoires. Per donor, leukapheresis produced somewhere between about 0.94 and 9.5 billion PBMCs. Study-wide conclusions, independent of this receptor: Estimated clonotype richness was generally larger for naive than for memory subsets. Higher generation probabilities were observed for clonotypes shared by all four sorted-subset donors than for non-shared clonotypes. Roughly 5.2% of naive CD4, 3% to 4% of naive CD8, about 2.1% of memory CD4, and about 0.4% of memory CD8 clonotypes were shared across several donors. Because the study included only a small number of donors, the genetic and exposure-history diversity represented was limited. Pairwise subsampling indicated that sequencing depth was expected to affect the degree of clonotype sharing among donors. Rarefaction of sorted-subset datasets indicated incomplete sequencing despite the large sequencing depth. Sampling was restricted to blood, and TCR repertoires in tissue are likely to differ from TCR repertoires in blood.

This clone was observed a few times. There is no known antigen for this receptor. Base-call qualities are not available, and no considerably larger clone is one nucleotide away. TCR CDR3 regions were amplified from genomic DNA by multiplex PCR using the deep immunoSEQ assay. For each cell subset, the extracted genomic DNA was distributed evenly across all wells of several immunoSEQ 96-well plates, and each plate served as one replicate. Each replicate PCR for sorted subsets received approximately 220 ng genomic DNA, equal to tens of thousands of T cell genomes. The purified libraries were quantified using a Qubit 3.0 fluorometer, sized with a Bioanalyzer 2100, and then quantified again using the KAPA Library Quantification kit. Every immunoSEQ 96-well plate was sequenced on a dedicated single-read 150-cycle Illumina NextSeq 550 flow cell. Per the source publication's procedure: Because only junctional sequences without quality scores were contained in the immunoSEQ output, filtering matching that applied to full-length reads could not be performed. To assign V/J genes and CDR3, sequences were annotated using PyIR, a Python wrapper for IgBLAST v1.9, with IMGT germline references. Reads were removed for weak V/J assignments (E-value above 1e-6), missing CDR3, stop codons, out-of-frame junctions, or ambiguous translated residues. V3J clonotypes were defined by identical inferred V gene, J gene, and CDR3 amino acid sequence. The percentage overlap between two repertoires was calculated by dividing the number of shared unique clonotypes by the size of the smaller repertoire. Three approaches were used to assess repertoire richness: RTK rarefaction, the Chao1 estimator, and Recon v2.1 estimates of unobserved clonotypes. For all TCRbeta clonotypes obtained by the gDNA method from a few donors, generation probabilities were computed with OLGA. The clones in this table, taken by TCRdb from immuneACCESS, are in-frame only. Not every clone is retained; where verified, under half of the shortfall comes from an unresolved V gene, and the cause of the rest is unknown. V and J calls and clone size are copied from that table; D and trimming were computed from the DNA. Across this sample there are about 1.1 million clones, with around 77% seen only once. In total, the top ten clones hold approximately 0.95% of the sample.

The donors were healthy, HIV-negative adults who had no recently reported acute infections or vaccinations. Every donor was a Caucasian adult living in Nashville, Tennessee, USA. CD4+ T cells were enriched by magnetic negative selection, after which naive cells were positively selected on CD45RA and the negative fraction was taken as the memory subset. Blood was obtained by leukapheresis, after which PBMCs were separated by Ficoll-Histopaque density gradient centrifugation and cryopreserved in liquid nitrogen vapor phase. Analytical flow cytometry was used to check the purity and quantity of every magnetically sorted T cell population. Each sorted fraction had its genomic DNA isolated and then quantified by UV absorbance on a Nanodrop 2000c. V is trimmed back by 2 bases and J by 9 bases, and the junction contains 0 bases that no gene match accounts for. From the cysteine up to the phenylalanine, the CDR3 has a length of 12 residues. Only the CDR3 region is kept as DNA, spanning 36 bases read in frame from base 1. CDR1 and CDR2 are drawn from the germline V gene: MRHNA, SNTAGT.

The source is a man aged 18 to 29 in good health. Some clones in this sample may be carry-over from other donors' samples. Input material: memory CD4+ T cells from PBMCs. Read against the paper, the sample's cell subset or site label means: CD45RA-negative fraction. The sequence is built from TRBV6-4 and TRBJ1-5, with 8 bases in between that match TRBD1. The CDR3 region: CASSDGTGPQHF. The base sequence is TGTGCCAGCAGTGACGGGACAGGGCCCCAGCATTTT.